Detailed here is one TCR beta chain. Its specificity is unknown. This record comes from a study of T cell responses to AZD1222 COVID-19 vaccine. Study-wide results and limits: As reported, nearly half of all spike-specific TCRs target variant regions that are unmutated. At 160-218 and 743-854, vaccine-associated CD4 TCRs were dominant, and they spanned spike. Females made up more of the donors, who were largely white British, and clonal diversity may have come out too low.

Sequencing was performed with immunoSEQ multiplex PCR; in TCRdb, only in-frame clones are kept and a portion is missing. The data contain about 130,000 clones, around 90% of them singletons. The sequenced sample was peripheral blood, obtained on day 0 of MenACWY control vaccination. The TCR was taken from an adult in good health.

CDR3 coding DNA: TGTGCCAGCAGGAGTGGGACATTCAATCAGCCCCAGCATTTT. Amino acid sequence: CASRSGTFNQPQHF. The chain links TRBV6-5 to TRBJ1-5, with D perhaps TRBD1 (6 bases). The V gene's germline CDR1 is MNHEY and CDR2 SVGAGI. Trimming took 6 bases from V and 3 from J, leaving 12 bases between them. The CDR3 is 14 residues long.